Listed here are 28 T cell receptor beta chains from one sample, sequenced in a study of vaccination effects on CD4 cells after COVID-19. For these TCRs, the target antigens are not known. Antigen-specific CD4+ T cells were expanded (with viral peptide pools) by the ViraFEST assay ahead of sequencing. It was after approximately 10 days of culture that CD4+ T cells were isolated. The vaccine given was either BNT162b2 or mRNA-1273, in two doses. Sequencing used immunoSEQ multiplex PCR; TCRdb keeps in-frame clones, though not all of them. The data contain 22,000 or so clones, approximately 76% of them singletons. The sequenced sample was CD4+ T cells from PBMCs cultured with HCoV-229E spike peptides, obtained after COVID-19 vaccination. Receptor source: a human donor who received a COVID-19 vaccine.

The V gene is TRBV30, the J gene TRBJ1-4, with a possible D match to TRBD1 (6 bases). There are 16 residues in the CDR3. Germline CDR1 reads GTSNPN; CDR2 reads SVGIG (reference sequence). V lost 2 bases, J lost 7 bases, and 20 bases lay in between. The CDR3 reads CAWSRGGGGIAEKLFF. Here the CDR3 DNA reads TGTGCCTGGAGTCGTGGGGGCGGGGGTATTGCTGAAAAACTGTTTTTT.

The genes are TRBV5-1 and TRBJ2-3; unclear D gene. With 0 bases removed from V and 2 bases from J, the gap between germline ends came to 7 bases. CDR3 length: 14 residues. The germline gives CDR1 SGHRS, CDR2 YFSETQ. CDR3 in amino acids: CASSLVRNTDTQYF. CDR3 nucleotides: TGCGCCAGCAGCTTGGTAAGGAACACAGATACGCAGTATTTT.

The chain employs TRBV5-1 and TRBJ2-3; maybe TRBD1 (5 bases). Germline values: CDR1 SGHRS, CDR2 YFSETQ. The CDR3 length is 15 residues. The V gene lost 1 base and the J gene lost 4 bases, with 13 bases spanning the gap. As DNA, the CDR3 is TGCGCCAGCAGCTTGAGGGGCTGGGCGTCAGATACGCAGTATTTT. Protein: CASSLRGWASDTQYF. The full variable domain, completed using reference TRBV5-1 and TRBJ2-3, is KAGVTQTPRYLIKTRGQQVTLSCSPISGHRSVSWYQQTPGQGLQFLFEYFSETQRNKGNFPGRFSGRQFSNSRSEMNVSTLELGDSALYLCASSLRGWASDTQYFGPGTRLTVL.

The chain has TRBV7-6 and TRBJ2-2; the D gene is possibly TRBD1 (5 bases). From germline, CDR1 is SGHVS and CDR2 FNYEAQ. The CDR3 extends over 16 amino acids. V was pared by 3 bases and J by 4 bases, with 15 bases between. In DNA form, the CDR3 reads TGTGCCAGCAGCTTGAGACAGCCCGTCGCCACCGGGGAGCTGTTTTTT. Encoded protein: CASSLRQPVATGELFF.

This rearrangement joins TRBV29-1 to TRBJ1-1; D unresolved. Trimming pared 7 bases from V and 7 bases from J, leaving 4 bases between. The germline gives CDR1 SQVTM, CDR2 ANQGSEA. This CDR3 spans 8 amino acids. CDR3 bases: TGCAGCGGTGATGAAGCTTTCTTT. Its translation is CSGDEAFF.

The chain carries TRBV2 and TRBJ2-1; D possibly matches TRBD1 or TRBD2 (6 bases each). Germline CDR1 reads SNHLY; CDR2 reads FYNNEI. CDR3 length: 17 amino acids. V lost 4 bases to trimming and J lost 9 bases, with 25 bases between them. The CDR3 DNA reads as TGTGCCAGCAGTGGAACTGGTCAAGACAGAGGGGGGATTGAGCAGTTCTTC. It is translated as CASSGTGQDRGGIEQFF.

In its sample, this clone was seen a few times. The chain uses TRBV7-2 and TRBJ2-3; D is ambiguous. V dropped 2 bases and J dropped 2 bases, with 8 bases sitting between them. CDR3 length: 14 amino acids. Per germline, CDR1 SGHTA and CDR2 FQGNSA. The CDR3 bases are TGTGCCAGCAGCTTATATCAAACCACAGATACGCAGTATTTT. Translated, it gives CASSLYQTTDTQYF.

The DNA of the CDR3 is TGTGCCAGCAGTTCTCGGGACCGCGTGGGTCCCCTCCACTTT. Encoded protein: CASSSRDRVGPLHF. The chain carries TRBV27 and TRBJ1-6, with D possibly matching TRBD1 (5 bases). Germline V gene sequence: CDR1 MNHEY, CDR2 SMNVEV (reference sequence). This CDR3 has 14 amino acids. The ends were cut back, 4 bases at V and 13 bases at J, with 17 bases in the middle.

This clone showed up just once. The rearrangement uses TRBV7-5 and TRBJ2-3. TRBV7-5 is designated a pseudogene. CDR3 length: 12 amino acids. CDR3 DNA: TGTGTCAGATTCCCCCGCACAGATACGCAGTATTTT. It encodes CVRFPRTDTQYF.

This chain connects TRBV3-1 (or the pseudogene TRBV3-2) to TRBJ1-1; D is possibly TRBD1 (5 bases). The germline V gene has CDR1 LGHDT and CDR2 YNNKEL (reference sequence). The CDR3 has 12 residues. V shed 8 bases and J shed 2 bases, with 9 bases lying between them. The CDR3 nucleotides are TGTGCCAGCCGGGGGACCAACACTGAAGCTTTCTTT. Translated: CASRGTNTEAFF.

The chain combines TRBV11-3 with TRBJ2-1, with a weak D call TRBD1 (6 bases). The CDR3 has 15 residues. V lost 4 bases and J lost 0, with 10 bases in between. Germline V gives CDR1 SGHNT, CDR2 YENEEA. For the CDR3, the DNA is TGTGCCAGCAGCTCCGGACAGAGCTCCTACAATGAGCAGTTCTTC. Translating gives CASSSGQSSYNEQFF.

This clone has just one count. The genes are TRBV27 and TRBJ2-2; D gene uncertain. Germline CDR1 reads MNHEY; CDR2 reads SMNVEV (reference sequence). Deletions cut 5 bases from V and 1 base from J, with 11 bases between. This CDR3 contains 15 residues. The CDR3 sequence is CASSPYGVNTGELFF. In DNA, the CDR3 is TGTGCCAGCAGTCCCTACGGAGTGAACACCGGGGAGCTGTTTTTT.

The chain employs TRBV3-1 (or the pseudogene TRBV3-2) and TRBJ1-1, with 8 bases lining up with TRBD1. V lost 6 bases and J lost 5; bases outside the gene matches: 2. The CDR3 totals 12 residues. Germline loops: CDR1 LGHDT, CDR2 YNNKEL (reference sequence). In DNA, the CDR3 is TGTGCCAGCAGTAGACAGGGGACTGAAGCTTTCTTT. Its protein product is CASSRQGTEAFF.

The DNA for the CDR3 is TGCGCCAGCAGCTTGGCGGAGAACACTGAAGCTTTCTTT. It is translated as CASSLAENTEAFF. The chain recombines TRBV5-1 with TRBJ1-1; D unclear. CDR1 and CDR2 from the germline V gene are SGHRS and YFSETQ. The V end was cut by 0 bases, the J end by 1 base, with 4 bases between. CDR3 size: 13 residues.

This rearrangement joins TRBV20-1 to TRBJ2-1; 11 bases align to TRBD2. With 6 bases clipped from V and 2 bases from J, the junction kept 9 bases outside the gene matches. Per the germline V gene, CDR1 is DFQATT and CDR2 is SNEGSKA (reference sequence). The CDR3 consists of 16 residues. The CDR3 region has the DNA TGCAGTGCCAGTCGGCTAGCGGGAGGTCCCTACAATGAGCAGTTCTTC. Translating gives CSASRLAGGPYNEQFF.

The CDR3 nucleotides read TGCGCCAGCAGCCCCGATGGACGGAACTATGGCTACACCTTC. This encodes CASSPDGRNYGYTF. The gene calls are TRBV10-2 and TRBJ1-2; no clear D. V lost 6 bases to trimming and J lost 2 bases, with 13 bases between them. CDR3 length equals 14 residues. The germline V gene has CDR1 WSHSY and CDR2 SAAADI.

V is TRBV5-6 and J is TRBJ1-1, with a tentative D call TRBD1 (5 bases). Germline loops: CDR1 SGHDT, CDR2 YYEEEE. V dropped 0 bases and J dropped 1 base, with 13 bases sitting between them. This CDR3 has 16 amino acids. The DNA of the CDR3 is TGTGCCAGCAGCTTGGCCGGAGCACAGGCGAACACTGAAGCTTTCTTT. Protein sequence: CASSLAGAQANTEAFF.

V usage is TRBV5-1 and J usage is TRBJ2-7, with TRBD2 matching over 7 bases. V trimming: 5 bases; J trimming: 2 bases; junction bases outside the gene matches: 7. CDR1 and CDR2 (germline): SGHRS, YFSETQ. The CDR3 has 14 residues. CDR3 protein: CASSPTSAAYEQYF. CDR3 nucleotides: TGCGCCAGCAGTCCTACTAGCGCTGCCTACGAGCAGTACTTC.

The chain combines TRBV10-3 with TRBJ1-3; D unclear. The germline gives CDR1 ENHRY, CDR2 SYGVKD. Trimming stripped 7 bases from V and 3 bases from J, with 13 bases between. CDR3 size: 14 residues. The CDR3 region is CAINEGGFGNTIYF. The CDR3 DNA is TGTGCCATCAATGAAGGAGGGTTTGGAAACACCATATATTTT.

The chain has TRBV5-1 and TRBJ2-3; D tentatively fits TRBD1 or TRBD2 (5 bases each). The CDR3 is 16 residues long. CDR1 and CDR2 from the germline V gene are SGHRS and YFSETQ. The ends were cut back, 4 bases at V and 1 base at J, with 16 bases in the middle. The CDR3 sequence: CASSLSPGPGTDTQYF. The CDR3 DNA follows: TGCGCCAGCAGCCTGTCTCCGGGACCAGGCACAGATACGCAGTATTTT.

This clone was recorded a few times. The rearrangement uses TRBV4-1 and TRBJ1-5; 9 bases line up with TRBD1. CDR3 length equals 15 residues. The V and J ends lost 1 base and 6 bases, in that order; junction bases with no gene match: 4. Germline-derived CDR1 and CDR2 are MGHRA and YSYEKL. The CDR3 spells CASSQADRGLQPQHF. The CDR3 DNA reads TGCGCCAGCAGCCAAGCGGACAGGGGTCTTCAGCCCCAGCATTTT.

DNA for the CDR3: TGTGCCAGCAGTGACGTCGGGGCCGTCGGGGGCTACACCTTC. It specifies CASSDVGAVGGYTF. This chain joins TRBV6-1 and TRBJ1-2, with D perhaps TRBD1 (5 bases). Germline V gene sequence: CDR1 MNHNS, CDR2 SASEGT. The CDR3 contains 14 residues. Trimming cost V 3 bases and J 8 bases, with 16 bases left between them.

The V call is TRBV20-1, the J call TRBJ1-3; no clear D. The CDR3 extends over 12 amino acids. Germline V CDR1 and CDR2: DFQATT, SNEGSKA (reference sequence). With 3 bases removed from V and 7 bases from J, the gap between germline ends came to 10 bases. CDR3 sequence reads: CSASLVTNTIYF. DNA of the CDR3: TGCAGTGCTAGTCTAGTGACGAACACCATATATTTT.

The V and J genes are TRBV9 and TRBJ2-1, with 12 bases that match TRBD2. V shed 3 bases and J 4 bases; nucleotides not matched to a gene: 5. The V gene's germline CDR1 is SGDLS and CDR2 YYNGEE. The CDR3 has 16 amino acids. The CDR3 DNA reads TGTGCCAGCAGCGCCTCCGGGACTAGCGGGTACAATGAGCAGTTCTTC. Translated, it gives CASSASGTSGYNEQFF.

CDR3 loop: CASSVRQGATNEKLFF. DNA for the CDR3: TGTGCCAGTAGTGTCAGACAGGGGGCTACTAATGAAAAACTGTTTTTT. The V gene is TRBV19, the J gene TRBJ1-4, with TRBD1 identical over 10 bases. This CDR3 is built from 16 residues. Germline-derived CDR1 and CDR2 are LNHDA and SQIVND (reference sequence). J gave up 2 bases and V 5 bases, and 5 bases lay outside the gene matches. The entire variable domain, with the rest obtained from reference TRBV19 and TRBJ1-4, is as follows: DGGITQSPKYLFRKEGQNVTLSCEQNLNHDAMYWYRQDPGQGLRLIYYSQIVNDFQKGDIAEGYSVSREKKESFPLTVTSAQKNPTAFYLCASSVRQGATNEKLFFGSGTQLSVL.

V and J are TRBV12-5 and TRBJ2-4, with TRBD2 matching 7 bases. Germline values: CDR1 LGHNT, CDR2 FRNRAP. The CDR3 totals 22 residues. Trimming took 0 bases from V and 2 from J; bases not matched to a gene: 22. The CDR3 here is CASGLVLWASGESGVTKNIQYF. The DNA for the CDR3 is TGTGCTAGTGGTTTGGTACTTTGGGCTAGCGGCGAAAGCGGGGTTACCAAAAACATTCAGTACTTC.

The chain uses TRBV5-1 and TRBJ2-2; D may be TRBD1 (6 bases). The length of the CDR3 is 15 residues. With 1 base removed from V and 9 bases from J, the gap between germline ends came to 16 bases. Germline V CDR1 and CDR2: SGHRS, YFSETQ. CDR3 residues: CASSLRTVKPRELFF. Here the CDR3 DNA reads TGCGCCAGCAGCTTGCGGACAGTAAAACCCCGGGAGCTGTTTTTT.

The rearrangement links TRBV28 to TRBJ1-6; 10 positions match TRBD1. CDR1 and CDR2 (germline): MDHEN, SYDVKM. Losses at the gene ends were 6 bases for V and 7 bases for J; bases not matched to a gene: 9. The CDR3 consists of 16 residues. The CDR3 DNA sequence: TGTGCCAGCAGCTTCCTCCCGACAGGGGGCAATTCACCCCTCCACTTT. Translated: CASSFLPTGGNSPLHF.